These 5 T cell receptor beta chains were sequenced from one sample in a study of T cell responses to AZD1222 COVID-19 vaccine. TCRdb's table, derived via immunoSEQ multiplex PCR, lists solely in-frame clones and lacks some. The sample records about 150,000 clones, approximately 90% being singletons. Here the sequenced sample was peripheral blood, taken on day 0 of AZD1222 vaccination. The receptors originated from an adult in good health.

This clone was observed once. The same CDR3 arises from other DNA sequences in this sample as well. The chain employs TRBV4-1 and TRBJ2-7; TRBD1 matches 10 bases. There are 14 residues in the CDR3. V lost 3 bases, J lost 4 bases, and 3 bases stayed unmatched. The germline CDR1 and CDR2 sequences are MGHRA and YSYEKL. CDR3 sequence reads: CASSQGQGTYEQYF. As DNA, the CDR3 is TGCGCCAGCAGCCAGGGACAGGGGACATACGAGCAGTACTTC.

V and J are TRBV3-1 (or the pseudogene TRBV3-2) and TRBJ2-1, with 7 bases that match TRBD2. Losses at the gene ends were 6 bases for V and 6 bases for J; bases not matched to a gene: 11. CDR3 length equals 15 residues. Germline CDR1 and CDR2: LGHDT and YNNKEL (reference sequence). The DNA of the CDR3 is TGTGCCAGCAGTCAGCGACTAGCTCCCTTCAATGAGCAGTTCTTC. Translating it yields CASSQRLAPFNEQFF.

This rearrangement joins TRBV4-2 to TRBJ2-1; 7 positions match TRBD2. The CDR3 covers 15 residues. The V gene end was trimmed by 0 bases and the J gene end by 9 bases; junction bases not matched to a gene: 8. Germline V gene sequence: CDR1 LGHNA, CDR2 YNFKEQ. The CDR3 is CASSQERGSVVEQFF. Here the CDR3 DNA reads TGTGCCAGCAGCCAAGAACGCGGGAGTGTCGTTGAGCAGTTCTTC.

The rearrangement uses TRBV21-1 and TRBJ1-5. TRBV21-1 is a known pseudogene. The CDR3 is 15 amino acids. DNA for the CDR3: TGTGCCAGCAGCAAAGGGGACGATAGCAATCAGCCCCAGCATTTT. Amino acid sequence: CASSKGDDSNQPQHF.

The chain couples TRBV28 to TRBJ1-1, with no clear D. V shed 6 bases and J shed 3 bases, with 11 bases lying between them. There are 13 residues in the CDR3. The germline gives CDR1 MDHEN, CDR2 SYDVKM. This chain's CDR3 is CASRLASDTEAFF. In nucleotides, the CDR3 is TGTGCCAGCAGGCTGGCGTCGGACACTGAAGCTTTCTTT. Filled out from reference TRBV28 and TRBJ1-1, the complete variable domain reads DVKVTQSSRYLVKRTGEKVFLECVQDMDHENMFWYRQDPGLGLRLIYFSYDVKMKEKGDIPEGYSVSREKKERFSLILESASTNQTSMYLCASRLASDTEAFFGQGTRLTVV.